Following are 7 T cell receptor beta chains from one sample sequenced in a study of neurological immune-mediated disorders (dated by TCRdb to about 2019). Library preparation employed 5' RACE. The sequencing machine was an Illumina HiSeq 2500. The public reads were reanalyzed by TCRdb: fastp trimming at Q25, MiXCR alignment, in-frame beta chains only. Each CDR3 protein gets just one entry, which takes the most common genes and DNA from the rows behind it. The sample data list around 20,000 distinct CDR3 sequences, and about 12% of these were observed just once. About an eighth of the sample comes from the top ten. Sequencing was performed on PBMCs. These TCRs come from a woman aged 60-75 years with HTLV-1-associated myelopathy (HAM/TSP).

This clonotype has ten or more counts. This sequence joins TRBV5-1 and TRBJ2-1, with 9 bases identical to TRBD2. The ends lost 6 bases at V and 5 bases at J; junction bases unmatched: 12. Germline V CDR1 and CDR2: SGHRS, YFSETQ. This CDR3 spans 16 amino acids. CDR3 loop: CASTRGVTSGNNEQFF. CDR3 nucleotides: TGCGCCAGCACCCGGGGAGTGACTAGCGGTAACAATGAGCAGTTCTTC. Full variable domain (outside the CDR3, taken from reference TRBV5-1 and TRBJ2-1): KAGVTQTPRYLIKTRGQQVTLSCSPISGHRSVSWYQQTPGQGLQFLFEYFSETQRNKGNFPGRFSGRQFSNSRSEMNVSTLELGDSALYLCASTRGVTSGNNEQFFGPGTRLTVL.

This clonotype was recorded many times. The chain is built from TRBV20-1 and TRBJ2-1; no clear D gene. V was shortened by 1 base and J by 2 bases, with 12 bases between the two germline ends. Germline values: CDR1 DFQATT, CDR2 SNEGSKA (reference sequence). This CDR3 has 15 amino acids. CDR3 residues: CSARVPALAYNEQFF. The CDR3 nucleotides are TGCAGTGCTAGAGTCCCGGCACTTGCCTACAATGAGCAGTTCTTC.

The sample holds many counts of this clonotype. The chain carries TRBV4-1 and TRBJ1-2; TRBD1 aligns across 9 bases. From germline, CDR1 is MGHRA and CDR2 YSYEKL. This CDR3 is built from 12 residues. The V gene end was trimmed by 6 bases and the J gene end by 6 bases; junction bases not matched to a gene: 2. Here the CDR3 reads CASRQGADGYTF. The CDR3 nucleotides read TGCGCCAGCAGACAGGGGGCTGATGGCTACACCTTC.

This clonotype was seen many times. The J gene is TRBJ1-2, the V gene TRBV12-3 or TRBV12-4; D is unresolved. The germline V and J ends were trimmed by 7 bases and 3 bases, with 18 bases remaining between them. The CDR3 loop spans 15 amino acids. DNA of the CDR3: TGTGCCAGCACCCCCTCGGCCCCAGAATACTATGGCTACACCTTC. As protein: CASTPSAPEYYGYTF.

This clonotype was detected many times. The chain joins TRBV18 to TRBJ2-2, with 8 positions matching TRBD2. With V trimmed by 0 bases and J by 2 bases, 2 bases remained unmatched. CDR1 is KGHSH and CDR2 is LQKENI in the germline V gene. CDR3 length: 16 residues. The CDR3 reads CASSPPSGSNTGELFF. CDR3 nucleotide sequence: TGTGCCAGCTCACCACCGAGCGGGAGCAACACCGGGGAGCTGTTTTTT.

This clonotype showed up just a few times. The CDR3 region has the DNA TGCGCCAGCAGCCAAAGAGGACAGCCGCACACCGGGGAGCTGTTTTTT. The encoded protein is CASSQRGQPHTGELFF. This chain links TRBV4-3 with TRBJ2-2; possible D gene TRBD1, 6 bases. The CDR3 length is 16 residues. Germline V gene data show CDR1 as LGHNA and CDR2 as YSLEER. With 2 bases removed from V and 3 bases from J, the gap between germline ends came to 13 bases.

In its sample, this clonotype was seen many times. The gene calls are TRBV20-1 and TRBJ1-2, with 9 bases identical to TRBD1. The germline V gene has CDR1 DFQATT and CDR2 SNEGSKA (reference sequence). The CDR3 covers 14 residues. Trimming took 1 base from V and 3 from J; bases not matched to a gene: 3. CDR3 nucleotide sequence: TGCAGTGCTAGAGCGGACAGGGGTCACTATGGCTACACCTTC. It yields the protein CSARADRGHYGYTF.